The T cell receptor beta chain described here comes from a study of T cell responses to AZD1222 COVID-19 vaccine. This clone was seen only once. Trimming took off 3 bases at V and 0 bases at J, with 3 bases between the two ends. Germline V gene lookup returns CDR1 LNHNV and CDR2 YYDKDF (reference sequence). The CDR3 contains 12 residues. This table comes from immunoSEQ multiplex PCR, and its TCRdb copy is limited to in-frame clones, with some not included. The repertoire consists of approximately 140,000 clones, with just over 90% occurring once and the leading ten covering 5.1%. The receptor's source is an adult in good health. The sample in question was peripheral blood, obtained on day 0 of AZD1222 vaccination. The V and J genes are TRBV15 and TRBJ2-7; D is undetermined. Written as DNA, the CDR3 is TGTGCCACCAGCAGGGGCTCCTACGAGCAGTACTTC. Translating it yields CATSRGSYEQYF.